The rows below give T cell receptor beta chains drawn from one sample of a study of OX40 agonist ivuxolimab in advanced cancers. The table came from immunoSEQ multiplex PCR; TCRdb's copy has only in-frame clones and leaves some out. The sample contains 34,000 or so clones, approximately 80% of which appear only once. The sample was CD4+ or CD8+ T cells sorted from blood, taken in a trial of the OX40 agonist ivuxolimab. Every receptor here comes from an adult with an advanced solid tumor such as melanoma, head and neck, liver or kidney cancer. Both conserved end residues are part of each CDR3. Each record gives: J gene, D gene, clone size, V gene, CDR3 DNA, CDR3 protein. A D gene is named only where the DNA matches it firmly. Clone size is stated in some rows and not others, as once, few, many or a class when expanded.

j_call: TRBJ1-5; d_call: -; clone_size: -; v_call: TRBV15; cdr3_nt: TGTGCCACCAGCAGAGATGTGGGTTGGGATCAGCCCCAGCATTTT; cdr3_aa: CATSRDVGWDQPQHF
j_call: TRBJ1-1; d_call: TRBD1; clone_size: -; v_call: TRBV18; cdr3_nt: TGTGCCAGCCGGACAGGACCGAACACTGAAGCTTTCTTT; cdr3_aa: CASRTGPNTEAFF
j_call: TRBJ2-7; d_call: -; clone_size: medium-sized; v_call: TRBV4-2; cdr3_nt: TGTGCCAGCAGCCCGGTAGTAGGGGGGGGCGGCCACGAGCAGTACTTC; cdr3_aa: CASSPVVGGGGHEQYF
j_call: TRBJ2-7; d_call: TRBD1; clone_size: -; v_call: TRBV6-4; cdr3_nt: TGTGCCAGCACCAGGGGGACAGACCCCTACGAGCAGTACTTC; cdr3_aa: CASTRGTDPYEQYF
j_call: TRBJ1-1; d_call: -; clone_size: -; v_call: TRBV19; cdr3_nt: TGTGCCAGTACCATCGAGGGTACTTCGAACACTGAAGCTTTCTTT; cdr3_aa: CASTIEGTSNTEAFF
j_call: TRBJ2-1; d_call: -; clone_size: -; v_call: TRBV7-3; cdr3_nt: TGTGCCAGCAGCTTATCCCTAGTTAGTGAGCAGTTCTTC; cdr3_aa: CASSLSLVSEQFF
j_call: TRBJ1-3; d_call: -; clone_size: -; v_call: TRBV6-5; cdr3_nt: TGTGCCAGCAGTACAGGAGGAAACACCATATATTTT; cdr3_aa: CASSTGGNTIYF
j_call: TRBJ2-7; d_call: -; clone_size: -; v_call: TRBV18; cdr3_nt: TGTGCCAGCTCACCTCTAGATGTTATCTACGAGCAGTACTTC; cdr3_aa: CASSPLDVIYEQYF
j_call: TRBJ2-2; d_call: -; clone_size: -; v_call: TRBV2; cdr3_nt: TGTGCCAGCATCGAACAGGGAATCACCGGGGAGCTGTTTTTT; cdr3_aa: CASIEQGITGELFF
j_call: TRBJ1-1; d_call: -; clone_size: -; v_call: TRBV7-8; cdr3_nt: TGTGCCAGCAGACGTAGGGGTGGCACTGAAGCTTTCTTT; cdr3_aa: CASRRRGGTEAFF
j_call: TRBJ2-5; d_call: TRBD1; clone_size: -; v_call: TRBV5-4; cdr3_nt: TGTGCCAGCAGGAAGACAGGGGGGCCCCAAGAGACCCAGTACTTC; cdr3_aa: CASRKTGGPQETQYF
j_call: TRBJ1-4; d_call: -; clone_size: -; v_call: TRBV6-1; cdr3_nt: TGTGCCAGCAACTCTATTCCCCAGAGGGAAAAACTGTTTTTT; cdr3_aa: CASNSIPQREKLFF
j_call: TRBJ2-2; d_call: TRBD2; clone_size: -; v_call: TRBV25-1; cdr3_nt: TGTGCCAGCAGTGAATACGCGGGGGGGCACACCGGGGAGCTGTTTTTT; cdr3_aa: CASSEYAGGHTGELFF
j_call: TRBJ2-5; d_call: TRBD2; clone_size: -; v_call: TRBV10-2; cdr3_nt: TGCGCCAGCAGCTTCCGTCCTAGAGCGGGGGGGCCGACTGGGCAAGAGACCCAGTACTTC; cdr3_aa: CASSFRPRAGGPTGQETQYF
j_call: TRBJ2-7; d_call: TRBD2; clone_size: -; v_call: TRBV5-1; cdr3_nt: TGCGCCAGCTCAGGCGGGGGTTCCTACGAGCAGTACTTC; cdr3_aa: CASSGGGSYEQYF
j_call: TRBJ2-1; d_call: -; clone_size: -; v_call: TRBV30; cdr3_nt: TGTGCCTGGAGTGTACTAGGGTACAATGAGCAGTTCTTC; cdr3_aa: CAWSVLGYNEQFF
j_call: TRBJ1-4; d_call: -; clone_size: once; v_call: TRBV7-9; cdr3_nt: TGTGCCAGCAGTCGTAGGGATAAACTGTTTTTT; cdr3_aa: CASSRRDKLFF
j_call: TRBJ2-1; d_call: -; clone_size: -; v_call: TRBV9; cdr3_nt: TGTGCCAGCAGCCCCCCCCCGGGACACAATGAGCAGTTCTTC; cdr3_aa: CASSPPPGHNEQFF
j_call: TRBJ2-1; d_call: -; clone_size: -; v_call: TRBV5-1; cdr3_nt: TGCGCCAGCAGCTCGGATAATAACAATGAGCAGTTCTTC; cdr3_aa: CASSSDNNNEQFF
j_call: TRBJ1-1; d_call: TRBD1; clone_size: -; v_call: TRBV7-9; cdr3_nt: TGTGCCAGCAGCTCGGGACAGGGGAACACTGAAGCTTTCTTT; cdr3_aa: CASSSGQGNTEAFF
j_call: TRBJ2-1; d_call: -; clone_size: -; v_call: TRBV9; cdr3_nt: TGTGCCAGCAGCGTTCTAAGCATAGCCCTTTACAATGAGCAGTTCTTC; cdr3_aa: CASSVLSIALYNEQFF
j_call: TRBJ2-1; d_call: -; clone_size: -; v_call: TRBV15; cdr3_nt: TGTGCCACCAGCTCTCGGCTGACTCCAGAAACGGAGCAGTTCTTC; cdr3_aa: CATSSRLTPETEQFF
j_call: TRBJ1-4; d_call: TRBD1; clone_size: -; v_call: TRBV28; cdr3_nt: TGTGCCAGCAGACCCCAGCGGACAGGGGCGGGTGAAAAACTGTTTTTT; cdr3_aa: CASRPQRTGAGEKLFF
j_call: TRBJ1-4; d_call: TRBD1; clone_size: -; v_call: TRBV5-1; cdr3_nt: TGCGCCAGCAGCCGCGACAGGGGCCCAGGTGAAAAACTGTTTTTT; cdr3_aa: CASSRDRGPGEKLFF
j_call: TRBJ2-1; d_call: TRBD1; clone_size: -; v_call: TRBV9; cdr3_nt: TGTGCCAGCAGCGTCCTATCGACAGGGGGCGCGATGAGTGACCGGTACAATGAGCAGTTCTTC; cdr3_aa: CASSVLSTGGAMSDRYNEQFF
j_call: TRBJ2-7; d_call: TRBD1; clone_size: -; v_call: TRBV19; cdr3_nt: TGTGCCAGTAGCCCCCCCGGGGCCGGGACAGGCTACGAGCAGTACTTC; cdr3_aa: CASSPPGAGTGYEQYF
j_call: TRBJ1-1; d_call: -; clone_size: -; v_call: TRBV6-5; cdr3_nt: TGTGCCAGCAGTTACGCGCTCAGGGTTAACACTGAAGCTTTCTTT; cdr3_aa: CASSYALRVNTEAFF
j_call: TRBJ1-2; d_call: -; clone_size: few; v_call: TRBV11-2; cdr3_nt: TGTGCCAGCAGCTTAGTCTCAGGGTTAGGAAACTATGGCTACACCTTC; cdr3_aa: CASSLVSGLGNYGYTF
j_call: TRBJ1-2; d_call: -; clone_size: few; v_call: TRBV15; cdr3_nt: TGTGCCACCAGCAGAGAAGGGACCTATGGCTACACCTTC; cdr3_aa: CATSREGTYGYTF
j_call: TRBJ1-5; d_call: -; clone_size: -; v_call: TRBV28; cdr3_nt: TGTGCCAGCAGTTTTTTAGGGAGTCAGCCCCAGCATTTT; cdr3_aa: CASSFLGSQPQHF
j_call: TRBJ1-1; d_call: TRBD1; clone_size: -; v_call: TRBV13; cdr3_nt: TGTGCCAGCAGCGAGGCCAGGGGGACTGAAGCTTTCTTT; cdr3_aa: CASSEARGTEAFF
j_call: TRBJ2-7; d_call: TRBD1; clone_size: -; v_call: TRBV29-1; cdr3_nt: TGCAGCGTAAGCTACGGGACAGGCTACGAGCAGTACTTC; cdr3_aa: CSVSYGTGYEQYF
j_call: TRBJ1-5; d_call: -; clone_size: -; v_call: TRBV25-1; cdr3_nt: TGTGCCAGCAGTCACGAGACGGGGAGGAATCAGCCCCAGCATTTT; cdr3_aa: CASSHETGRNQPQHF
j_call: TRBJ1-6; d_call: -; clone_size: few; v_call: TRBV4-1; cdr3_nt: TGCGCCAGCAGCCAAGAGACTGGTAATTCACCCCTCCACTTT; cdr3_aa: CASSQETGNSPLHF
j_call: TRBJ1-3; d_call: TRBD1; clone_size: -; v_call: TRBV5-1; cdr3_nt: TGCGCCAGCAGCTCCGGGACAGTTTACTCTGGAAACACCATATATTTT; cdr3_aa: CASSSGTVYSGNTIYF
j_call: TRBJ2-1; d_call: -; clone_size: -; v_call: TRBV5-8; cdr3_nt: TGTGCCAGCAGCTTGGAATGGGCAATGGCCTACAATGAGCAGTTCTTC; cdr3_aa: CASSLEWAMAYNEQFF
j_call: TRBJ1-1; d_call: TRBD1; clone_size: -; v_call: TRBV7-9; cdr3_nt: TGTGCCAGCAGCTCGGAGGGGGGACAGGGGGAGGCTTTCTTT; cdr3_aa: CASSSEGGQGEAFF